A single sample gave rise to the 17 T cell receptor beta chains below, sequenced in a study of cytomegalovirus exposure and HLA in healthy donors. The primer mix had 60 Vbeta and 13 Jbeta primers. Repertoires were generated with immunoSEQ multiplex PCR, while TCRdb's copy carries only in-frame clones and drops some. Of fewer than 200,000 clones listed, 70% to 85% are singletons. Sequencing was performed on PBMCs. These receptors originate from a woman aged 40 to 49 in good health and CMV-seronegative.

This chain uses TRBV6-1 with TRBJ1-1; no reliable D call. V lost 5 bases and J 7 bases, leaving 14 bases between the germline ends. Germline assignment: CDR1 MNHNS and CDR2 SASEGT. This CDR3 contains 13 residues. DNA of the CDR3: TGTGCCAGCAGTTATGAGGTAAACGGTGAAGCTTTCTTT. Residues: CASSYEVNGEAFF.

The J gene is TRBJ2-1, the V gene TRBV25-1, with 10 positions matching TRBD2. Germline V CDR1 and CDR2: MGHDK, SYGVNS. This CDR3 is 16 amino acids long. The chain's CDR3 is CGSRLAGELDYNEQFF. CDR3 in DNA: TGTGGTAGTAGGCTAGCGGGGGAGCTCGACTACAATGAGCAGTTCTTC.

The CDR3 DNA follows: TGTGCCAGCAAGGAGACCAGGGGGAACAATGAGCAGTTCTTC. Translation gives CASKETRGNNEQFF. The rearrangement uses TRBV27 and TRBJ2-1; 7 bases align to TRBD1. Germline V gives CDR1 MNHEY, CDR2 SMNVEV (reference sequence). With V trimmed by 7 bases and J by 5 bases, 8 bases remained unmatched. The CDR3 loop spans 14 amino acids.

This sequence joins TRBV28 and TRBJ2-1; TRBD1 aligns across 8 bases. After removal of 5 bases from V and 8 bases from J, the junction contained 11 bases not matched to a gene. CDR1 is MDHEN, CDR2 SYDVKM, per germline. The CDR3 covers 15 residues. CDR3 DNA sequence: TGTGCCAGCAGTCCTTCTTTAGGACAGGGCCATGAGCAGTTCTTC. Its protein product is CASSPSLGQGHEQFF.

A note on this clone: Other nucleotide sequences in the sample specify the same CDR3. The chain is built from TRBV4-3 and TRBJ2-1, with TRBD1 matching 8 bases. CDR1 and CDR2 (germline): LGHNA, YSLEER. CDR3 size: 15 residues. V was pared by 0 bases and J by 4 bases, with 2 bases of the junction left unmatched. This CDR3 is CASSQERQGYNEQFF. The CDR3 DNA is TGCGCCAGCAGCCAAGAACGACAGGGGTACAATGAGCAGTTCTTC.

The chain employs TRBV27 and TRBJ2-7; TRBD2 agrees at 7 bases. Germline trimming cut 6 bases from V and 2 bases from J; bases unmatched to any gene: 13. The length of the CDR3 is 16 residues. Germline V lookup: CDR1 MNHEY, CDR2 SMNVEV (reference sequence). CDR3 nucleotide sequence: TGTGCCAGCAGGGACGTAAAGGCTAGCGGAACCTACGAGCAGTACTTC. This encodes CASRDVKASGTYEQYF.

This clone occurred once. V is TRBV10-3 and J is TRBJ2-3; 13 nucleotides line up with TRBD2. Germline V gene data show CDR1 as ENHRY and CDR2 as SYGVKD. The CDR3 loop spans 15 amino acids. V shed 10 bases and J 3 bases; nucleotides not matched to a gene: 7. The CDR3 DNA is TGTGCCACCGGACTAGCGGGGGTACCGACAGATACGCAGTATTTT. Translation: CATGLAGVPTDTQYF.

This chain connects TRBV28 to TRBJ2-2; TRBD1 agrees at 12 bases. Germline V gene sequence: CDR1 MDHEN, CDR2 SYDVKM. CDR3 length: 19 amino acids. After removal of 5 bases from V and 6 bases from J, the junction contained 16 bases not matched to a gene. The CDR3 nucleotides read TGTGCCAGCAGTCCGACAATCCCCGGGACAGGGGGCGCAGCCGGGGAGCTGTTTTTT. Translating it yields CASSPTIPGTGGAAGELFF. Supplemented by reference TRBV28 and TRBJ2-2, the full variable domain reads DVKVTQSSRYLVKRTGEKVFLECVQDMDHENMFWYRQDPGLGLRLIYFSYDVKMKEKGDIPEGYSVSREKKERFSLILESASTNQTSMYLCASSPTIPGTGGAAGELFFGEGSRLTVL.

The rearrangement joins TRBV7-2 to TRBJ2-6; 10 bases agree with TRBD2. Trimming at V came to 5 bases and at J to 0 bases, leaving 4 bases not matched to a gene. The CDR3 length is 17 residues. Germline assignment: CDR1 SGHTA and CDR2 FQGNSA. CDR3 loop: CASSPRTSGSGANVLTF. CDR3 nucleotide sequence: TGTGCCAGCAGCCCCAGGACTAGCGGCTCTGGGGCCAACGTCCTGACTTTC.

Only one count was recorded for this clone. The CDR3 spells CASSLGLRGRGQPQHF. In DNA form, the CDR3 reads TGTGCCAGCAGCTTGGGGCTAAGGGGTAGGGGGCAGCCCCAGCATTTT. The V gene is TRBV5-8, the J gene TRBJ1-5; the D gene is possibly TRBD1 (6 bases). This CDR3 spans 16 amino acids. V lost 0 bases and J 7 bases, leaving 17 bases between the germline ends. The V gene's germline CDR1 is SGHTS and CDR2 YDEGEE.

This clone was seen only a few times. V and J are TRBV5-5 and TRBJ2-5; 7 nucleotides match TRBD2. V lost 2 bases and J lost 4; bases outside the gene matches: 14. This CDR3 region has 17 residues. Germline CDR1 is SGHKS and CDR2 is YYEKEE (reference sequence). Written as DNA, the CDR3 is TGTGCCAGCAGCTTCGCGTCGGGGGACTACCCATTAGAGACCCAGTACTTC. This encodes CASSFASGDYPLETQYF. Full variable domain (remainder filled in from reference TRBV5-5 and TRBJ2-5): DAGVTQSPTHLIKTRGQQVTLRCSPISGHKSVSWYQQVLGQGPQFIFQYYEKEERGRGNFPDRFSARQFPNYSSELNVNALLLGDSALYLCASSFASGDYPLETQYFGPGTRLLVL.

The CDR3 sequence is CASSRNPTAAYEQYF. DNA of the CDR3: TGTGCCAGCAGTCGAAACCCCACAGCAGCCTACGAGCAGTACTTC. This chain connects TRBV28 to TRBJ2-7; D is unresolved. Germline V CDR1 and CDR2: MDHEN, SYDVKM. This CDR3 has 15 amino acids. The V gene lost 5 bases and the J gene lost 2 bases, with 16 bases spanning the gap.

This clone has just a few counts. The genes are TRBV5-1 and TRBJ2-1, with 10 positions matching TRBD2. The V and J ends lost 7 bases and 8 bases, in that order; junction bases with no gene match: 12. Germline V gene sequence: CDR1 SGHRS, CDR2 YFSETQ. The CDR3 covers 15 residues. The CDR3 reads CASGEAAGGPDEQFF. The CDR3 nucleotides are TGCGCCAGCGGCGAGGCAGCGGGGGGGCCGGATGAGCAGTTCTTC.

This chain joins TRBV7-3 and TRBJ2-1; perhaps TRBD2 as D (6 bases). Between the trimmed V and J ends, which lost 2 bases and 0 bases, there was a span of 11 bases. Germline CDR1 is SGHTA and CDR2 is FQGTGA. CDR3 length: 16 amino acids. The DNA for the CDR3 is TGTGCCAGCAGCTTAGCTGCGGGGATCTCCTACAATGAGCAGTTCTTC. Residues: CASSLAAGISYNEQFF.

The chain combines TRBV19 with TRBJ1-5; no clear D. CDR1 and CDR2 (germline): LNHDA, SQIVND (reference sequence). This CDR3 contains 14 residues. V was clipped by 2 bases and J by 5 bases, with 10 bases between them. The CDR3 loop reads CASSISGVDQPQHF. As DNA, the CDR3 is TGTGCCAGTAGTATAAGTGGAGTGGATCAGCCCCAGCATTTT.

CDR3 nucleotides: TGCAGTGCCCCAGGCAGGCCGGTGGCTTTCTTT. Translating it yields CSAPGRPVAFF. The V call is TRBV20-1, the J call TRBJ1-1, with no clear D. Trimming stripped 6 bases from V and 11 bases from J, with 16 bases between. CDR3 length: 11 residues. Germline V lookup: CDR1 DFQATT, CDR2 SNEGSKA (reference sequence).

The V call is TRBV10-3, the J call TRBJ2-3; the match to TRBD2 covers 7 bases. The germline V gene encodes CDR1 ENHRY and CDR2 SYGVKD. The V gene end was trimmed by 5 bases and the J gene end by 2 bases; junction bases not matched to a gene: 7. This CDR3 is built from 15 residues. CDR3 region: CAISLAGASTDTQYF. The CDR3 coding sequence is TGTGCCATCAGTCTCGCGGGAGCCTCCACAGATACGCAGTATTTT.